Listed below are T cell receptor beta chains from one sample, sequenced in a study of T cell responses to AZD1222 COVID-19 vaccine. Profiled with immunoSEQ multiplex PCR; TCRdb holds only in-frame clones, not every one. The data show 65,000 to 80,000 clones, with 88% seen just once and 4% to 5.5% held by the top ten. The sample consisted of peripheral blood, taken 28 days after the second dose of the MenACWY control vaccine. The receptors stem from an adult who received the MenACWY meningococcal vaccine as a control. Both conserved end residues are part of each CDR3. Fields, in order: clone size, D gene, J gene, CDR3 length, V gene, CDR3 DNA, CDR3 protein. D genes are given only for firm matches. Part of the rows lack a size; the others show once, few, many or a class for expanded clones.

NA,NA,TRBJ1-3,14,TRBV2,TGTGCCAGCAGGCCAACGACAGCTGGAAACACCATATATTTT,CASRPTTAGNTIYF
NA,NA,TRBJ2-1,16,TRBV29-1,TGCAGCGTTGACCGTGGGCTAGCTCACCTATTCGATGAGCAGTTCTTC,CSVDRGLAHLFDEQFF
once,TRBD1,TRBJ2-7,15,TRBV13,TGTGCCAGCAGCTTCGGGCGAACAGGGGGCTACGAGCAGTACTTC,CASSFGRTGGYEQYF
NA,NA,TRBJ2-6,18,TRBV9,TGTGCCAGCAGCGCCCGAGGGATACTACACTCTGGGGCCAACGTCCTGACTTTC,CASSARGILHSGANVLTF
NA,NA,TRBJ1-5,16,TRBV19,TGTGCCAGTAGTAAGGAGGCGGGGAATAGCAATCAGCCCCAGCATTTT,CASSKEAGNSNQPQHF
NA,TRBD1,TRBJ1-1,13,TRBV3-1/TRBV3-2,TGTGCCAGCAGCACAACAGGGGACACTGAAGCTTTCTTT,CASSTTGDTEAFF
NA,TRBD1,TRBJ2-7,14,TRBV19,TGTGCCAGTAGTACCCGGACAGGGAACTACGAGCAGTACTTC,CASSTRTGNYEQYF
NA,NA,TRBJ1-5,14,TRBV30,TGTGCCTGGATGGCCTCAGGGGGCAATCAGCCCCAGCATTTT,CAWMASGGNQPQHF
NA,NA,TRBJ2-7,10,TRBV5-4,TGTGCCAGCCGGACCCACGAGCAGTACTTC,CASRTHEQYF
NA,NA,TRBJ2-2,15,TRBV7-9,TGTGCCAGCAGCACACCCGGTTACGGCCCCCGAGGGCTGTTTTTT,CASSTPGYGPRGLFF
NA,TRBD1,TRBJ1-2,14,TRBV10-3,TGTGCCATCAGTGAGTCAACAGGGGGATATGGCTACACCTTC,CAISESTGGYGYTF
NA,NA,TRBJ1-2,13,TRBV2,TGTGCCAGCAGCCTTCGGGGGGATCATGGCTACACCTTC,CASSLRGDHGYTF
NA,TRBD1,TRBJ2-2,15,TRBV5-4,TGTGCCAGCAGCCGGGGGGACAGGGTGGCCGGGGAGCTGTTTTTT,CASSRGDRVAGELFF
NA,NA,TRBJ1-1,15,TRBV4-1,TGCGCCAGCAGCCAAGTAATTGGGCGGAACACTGAAGCTTTCTTT,CASSQVIGRNTEAFF
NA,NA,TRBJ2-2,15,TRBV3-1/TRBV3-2,TGTGCCAGCAGCCAAGGGGCGGACCTCACCGGGGAGCTGTTTTTT,CASSQGADLTGELFF
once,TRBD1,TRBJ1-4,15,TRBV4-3,TGCGCCAGCAGCCACGGTGACAGGGGCAATGAAAAACTGTTTTTT,CASSHGDRGNEKLFF
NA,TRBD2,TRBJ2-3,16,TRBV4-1,TGCGCCAGCAGCCCCCTTCGGGAGGGGGGCACAGATACGCAGTATTTT,CASSPLREGGTDTQYF
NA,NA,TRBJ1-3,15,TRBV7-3,TGTGCCAGCAGCCAGGGACCGGGATCTGGAAACACCATATATTTT,CASSQGPGSGNTIYF
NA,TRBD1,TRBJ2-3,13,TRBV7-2,TGTGCCAGCAGCTTGGACAGGGGGGATACGCAGTATTTT,CASSLDRGDTQYF
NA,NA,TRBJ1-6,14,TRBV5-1,TGCGCCAGCAGCCCTGATATGACCGCTTCACCCCTCCACTTT,CASSPDMTASPLHF
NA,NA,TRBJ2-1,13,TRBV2,TGTGCCAGCACTGGGGAGGGGGCCAGTGAGCAGTTCTTC,CASTGEGASEQFF
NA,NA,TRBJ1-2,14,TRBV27,TGTGCCAGCAGTTTATTGGGCGGAGCATATGGCTACACCTTC,CASSLLGGAYGYTF
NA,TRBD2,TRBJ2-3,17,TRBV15,TGTGCCACCAGCAGAGAATTGACTAGCGGGGTCAGAGATACGCAGTATTTT,CATSRELTSGVRDTQYF
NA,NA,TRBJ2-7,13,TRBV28,TGTGCCAGCAGTTTCCAGGGACCCTACGAGCAGTACTTC,CASSFQGPYEQYF
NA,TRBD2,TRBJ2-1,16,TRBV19,TGTGCCAGTAGCCGTCGACTAGCGGGGGACATCAATGAGCAGTTCTTC,CASSRRLAGDINEQFF
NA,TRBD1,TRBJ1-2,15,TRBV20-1,TGCAGTGCTAGTAGGGCACAACAGGGGAACTATGGCTACACCTTC,CSASRAQQGNYGYTF
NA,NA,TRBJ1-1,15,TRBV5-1,TGCGCCAGCAGCTTGTTAGGCAGGCCTACCTATGAAGCTTTCTTT,CASSLLGRPTYEAFF
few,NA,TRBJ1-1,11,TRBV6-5,TGTGCCAGCCGCAGGGGTACTGAAGCTTTCTTT,CASRRGTEAFF
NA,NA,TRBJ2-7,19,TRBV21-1,TGTGCCAGCAGAACTACACCCCTAGCGGGAGGGCTTAGGAGGAACGAGCAGTACTTC,CASRTTPLAGGLRRNEQYF
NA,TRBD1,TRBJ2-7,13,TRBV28,TGTGCCAGCAGGACAGGGATCCGGGACGAGCAGTACTTC,CASRTGIRDEQYF
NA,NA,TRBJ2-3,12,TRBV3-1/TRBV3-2,TGTGCCAGCAGCTTAGACCCAGATACGCAGTATTTT,CASSLDPDTQYF
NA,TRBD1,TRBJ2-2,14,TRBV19,TGTGCCACCGGGACAGGGGGCCACACCGGGGAGCTGTTTTTT,CATGTGGHTGELFF